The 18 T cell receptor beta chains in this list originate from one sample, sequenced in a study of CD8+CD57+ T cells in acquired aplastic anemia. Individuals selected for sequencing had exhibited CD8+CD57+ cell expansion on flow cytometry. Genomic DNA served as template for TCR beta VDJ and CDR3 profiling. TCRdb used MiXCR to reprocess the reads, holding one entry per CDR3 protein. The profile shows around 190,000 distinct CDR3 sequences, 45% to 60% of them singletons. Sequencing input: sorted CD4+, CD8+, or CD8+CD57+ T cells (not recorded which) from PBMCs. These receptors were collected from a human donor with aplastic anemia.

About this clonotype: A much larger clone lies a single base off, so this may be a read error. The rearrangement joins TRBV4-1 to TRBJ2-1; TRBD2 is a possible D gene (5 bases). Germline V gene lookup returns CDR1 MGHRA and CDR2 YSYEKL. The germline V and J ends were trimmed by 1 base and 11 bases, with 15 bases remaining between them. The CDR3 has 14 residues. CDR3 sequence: CASSQAILDGKQFF. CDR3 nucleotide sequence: TGCGCCAGCAGCCAAGCCATACTAGATGGTAAGCAGTTCTTC.

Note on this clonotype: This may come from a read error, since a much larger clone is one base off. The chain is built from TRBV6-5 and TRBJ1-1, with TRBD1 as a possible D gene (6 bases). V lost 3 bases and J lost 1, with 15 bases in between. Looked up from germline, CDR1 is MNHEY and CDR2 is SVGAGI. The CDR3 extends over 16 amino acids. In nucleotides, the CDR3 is TGTGCCAGCAGTTATTTCCGGGACATACCGAACACTGAAGCTTTCTTT. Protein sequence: CASSYFRDIPNTEAFF.

CDR3 nucleotide sequence: TGTGCCAGCAGCCCGGATGGGGGAGCTTTCTTT. It codes for CASSPDGGAFF. The chain uses TRBV7-2 and TRBJ1-1, with D tentatively TRBD1 (5 bases). Germline CDR1 reads SGHTA; CDR2 reads FQGNSA. Trimming took off 5 bases at V and 10 bases at J, with 11 bases between the two ends. This CDR3 has 11 amino acids.

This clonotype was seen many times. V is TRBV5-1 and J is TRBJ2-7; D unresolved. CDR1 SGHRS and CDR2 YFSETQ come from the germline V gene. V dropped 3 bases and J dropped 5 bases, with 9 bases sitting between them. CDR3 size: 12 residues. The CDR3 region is CASSSLYNEQYF. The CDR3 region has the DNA TGCGCCAGCAGCTCTCTTTATAACGAGCAGTACTTC.

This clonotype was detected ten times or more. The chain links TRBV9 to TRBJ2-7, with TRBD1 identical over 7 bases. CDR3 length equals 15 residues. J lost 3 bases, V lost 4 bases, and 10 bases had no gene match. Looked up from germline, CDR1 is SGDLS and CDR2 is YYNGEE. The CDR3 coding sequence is TGTGCCAGCAGCCCTAGACAGGGAGTCCGCTACGAGCAGTACTTC. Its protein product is CASSPRQGVRYEQYF.

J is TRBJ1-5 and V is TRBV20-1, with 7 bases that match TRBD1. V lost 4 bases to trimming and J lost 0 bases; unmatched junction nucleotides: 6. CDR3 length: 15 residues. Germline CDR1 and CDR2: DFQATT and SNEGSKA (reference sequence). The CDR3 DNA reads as TGCAGTGCTACGGACAGGACTTATAGCAATCAGCCCCAGCATTTT. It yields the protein CSATDRTYSNQPQHF.

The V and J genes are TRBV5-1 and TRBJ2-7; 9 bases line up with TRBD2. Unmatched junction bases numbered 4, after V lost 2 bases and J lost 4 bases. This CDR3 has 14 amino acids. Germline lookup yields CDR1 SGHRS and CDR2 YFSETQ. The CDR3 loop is CASSFLAGSYEQYF. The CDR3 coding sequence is TGCGCCAGCAGCTTCCTAGCGGGAAGTTACGAGCAGTACTTC.

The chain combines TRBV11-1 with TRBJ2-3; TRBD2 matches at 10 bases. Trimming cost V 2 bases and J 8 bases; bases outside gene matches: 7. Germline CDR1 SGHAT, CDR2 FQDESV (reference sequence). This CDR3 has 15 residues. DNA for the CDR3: TGTGCCAGCAGCTTACAAGCGGGGGGGATGGGTACGCAGTATTTT. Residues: CASSLQAGGMGTQYF.

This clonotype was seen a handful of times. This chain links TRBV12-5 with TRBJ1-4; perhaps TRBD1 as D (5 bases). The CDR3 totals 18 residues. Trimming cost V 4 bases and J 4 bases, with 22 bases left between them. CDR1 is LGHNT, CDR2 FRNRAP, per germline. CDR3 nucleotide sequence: TGTGCTAGTGGTTCACCCCGGGGCAGCGGGGATGGTAATGAAAAACTGTTTTTT. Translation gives CASGSPRGSGDGNEKLFF.

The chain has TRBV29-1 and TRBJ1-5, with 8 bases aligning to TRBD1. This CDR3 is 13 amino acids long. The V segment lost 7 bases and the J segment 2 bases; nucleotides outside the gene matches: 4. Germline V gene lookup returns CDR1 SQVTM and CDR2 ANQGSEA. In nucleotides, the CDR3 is TGCAGCGCGACAGGGGTAGGCAATCAGCCCCAGCATTTT. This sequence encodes CSATGVGNQPQHF.

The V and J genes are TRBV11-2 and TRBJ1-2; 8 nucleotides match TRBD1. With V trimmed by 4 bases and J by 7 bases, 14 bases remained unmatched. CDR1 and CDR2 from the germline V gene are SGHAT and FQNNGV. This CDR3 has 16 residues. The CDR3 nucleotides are TGTGCCAGCAGCTCACATGATTGGACAGGGCAAGGTGGCTACACCTTC. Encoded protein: CASSSHDWTGQGGYTF. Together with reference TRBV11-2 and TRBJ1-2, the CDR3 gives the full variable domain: EAGVAQSPRYKIIEKRQSVAFWCNPISGHATLYWYQQILGQGPKLLIQFQNNGVVDDSQLPKDRFSAERLKGVDSTLKIQPAKLEDSAVYLCASSSHDWTGQGGYTFGSGTRLTVV.

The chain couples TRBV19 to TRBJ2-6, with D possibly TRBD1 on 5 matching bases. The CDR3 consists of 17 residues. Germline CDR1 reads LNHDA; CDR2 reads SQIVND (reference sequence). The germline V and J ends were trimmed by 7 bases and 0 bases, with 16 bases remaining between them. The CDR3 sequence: CASMASQVVSGANVLTF. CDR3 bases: TGTGCCAGTATGGCCTCACAGGTCGTCTCTGGGGCCAACGTCCTGACTTTC.

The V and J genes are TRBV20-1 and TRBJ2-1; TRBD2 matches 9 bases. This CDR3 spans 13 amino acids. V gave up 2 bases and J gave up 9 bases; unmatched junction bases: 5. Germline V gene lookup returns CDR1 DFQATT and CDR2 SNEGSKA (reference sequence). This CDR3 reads CSARNSGSSEQFF. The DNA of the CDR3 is TGCAGTGCTAGAAATAGCGGGAGCTCTGAGCAGTTCTTC.

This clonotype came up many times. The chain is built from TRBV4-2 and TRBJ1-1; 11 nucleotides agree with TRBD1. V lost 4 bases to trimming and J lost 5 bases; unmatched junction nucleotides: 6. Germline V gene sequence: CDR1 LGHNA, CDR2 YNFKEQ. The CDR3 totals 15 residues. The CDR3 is CASSPKDRGLTEAFF. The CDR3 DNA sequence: TGTGCCAGCAGCCCTAAGGACAGGGGGCTGACTGAAGCTTTCTTT.

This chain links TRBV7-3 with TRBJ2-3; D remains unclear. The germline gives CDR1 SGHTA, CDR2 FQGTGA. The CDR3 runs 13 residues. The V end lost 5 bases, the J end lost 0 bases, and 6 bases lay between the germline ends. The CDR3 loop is CASSDTSTDTQYF. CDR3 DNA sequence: TGTGCCAGCAGCGATACTAGCACAGATACGCAGTATTTT.

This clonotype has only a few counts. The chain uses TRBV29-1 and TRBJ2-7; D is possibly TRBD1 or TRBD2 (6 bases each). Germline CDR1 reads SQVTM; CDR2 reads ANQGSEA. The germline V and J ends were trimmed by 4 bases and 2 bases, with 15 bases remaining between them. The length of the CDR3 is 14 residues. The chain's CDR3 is CSVGGAGAPYEQYF. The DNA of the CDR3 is TGCAGCGTTGGGGGGGCAGGAGCTCCCTACGAGCAGTACTTC.

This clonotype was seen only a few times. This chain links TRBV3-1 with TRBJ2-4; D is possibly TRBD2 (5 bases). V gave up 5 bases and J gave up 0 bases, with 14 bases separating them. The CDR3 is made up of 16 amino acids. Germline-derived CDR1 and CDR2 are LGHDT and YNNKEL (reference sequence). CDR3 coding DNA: TGTGCCAGCAGCACAGCGGCCCTACTAGCCAAAAACATTCAGTACTTC. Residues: CASSTAALLAKNIQYF.

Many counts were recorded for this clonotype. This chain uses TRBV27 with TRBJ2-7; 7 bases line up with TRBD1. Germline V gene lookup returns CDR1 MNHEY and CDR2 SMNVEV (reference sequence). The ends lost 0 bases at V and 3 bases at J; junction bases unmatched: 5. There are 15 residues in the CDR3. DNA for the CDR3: TGTGCCAGCAGTTTATCTCAGGGGGTAGGCTACGAGCAGTACTTC. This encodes CASSLSQGVGYEQYF.